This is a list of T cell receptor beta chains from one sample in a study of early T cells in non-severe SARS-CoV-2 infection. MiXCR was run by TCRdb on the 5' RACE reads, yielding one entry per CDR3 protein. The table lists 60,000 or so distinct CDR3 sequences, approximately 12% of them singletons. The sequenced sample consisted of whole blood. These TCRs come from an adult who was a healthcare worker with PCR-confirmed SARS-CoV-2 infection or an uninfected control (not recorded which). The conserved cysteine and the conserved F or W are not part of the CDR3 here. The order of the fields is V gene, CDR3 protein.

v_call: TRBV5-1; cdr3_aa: ASSLFGQGDYGYT
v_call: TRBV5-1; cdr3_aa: ASASPGGTEAF
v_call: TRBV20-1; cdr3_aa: SAREDAEVTKPLH
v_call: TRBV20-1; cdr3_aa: SAQDSYTDTQY
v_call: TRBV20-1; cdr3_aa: SAETASSYNEQF
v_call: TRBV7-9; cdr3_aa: ASSFPRTGKVDEQF
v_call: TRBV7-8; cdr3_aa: ASSLNQGRSEAF
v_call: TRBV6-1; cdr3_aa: ASSEAPDSPEKLF
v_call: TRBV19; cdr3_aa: ASSIPGPEQF
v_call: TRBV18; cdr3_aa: ASAIRDSNEKLF
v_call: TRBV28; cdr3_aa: ASSAGTSAYNEQF
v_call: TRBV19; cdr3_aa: ASKGGGTDNSPLH
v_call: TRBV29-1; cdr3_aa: SVRLAGGNEQF
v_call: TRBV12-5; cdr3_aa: ASGLGAFSFSGANVLT
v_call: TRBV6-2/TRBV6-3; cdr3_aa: ASIPGPVFVGYT
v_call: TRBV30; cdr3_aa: AWSRGLFNTGELF
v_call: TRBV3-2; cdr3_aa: ASSQRRLLGTDTQY
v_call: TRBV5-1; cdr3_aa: ASSLGRADEQF
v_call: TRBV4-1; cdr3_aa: ASSTRSPGLAGGYSSTDTQY
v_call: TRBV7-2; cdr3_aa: ASSLGTGSYEQY
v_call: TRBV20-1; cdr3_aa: SALAGVITDTQY
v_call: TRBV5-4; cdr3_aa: ASSYAGGQYNEQF
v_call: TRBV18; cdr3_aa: ASSPPIAGSPLH
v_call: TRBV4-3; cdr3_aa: ASSRTGQGSITEAF
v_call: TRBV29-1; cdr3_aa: SVEGTRLYNEQF
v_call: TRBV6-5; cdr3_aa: ASRNPRDIGGYT
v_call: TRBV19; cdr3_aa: ASGEIAGGEQF
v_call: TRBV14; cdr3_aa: ASSKGLRLKFEQF
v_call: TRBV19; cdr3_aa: ASSPAWGSYNEQF
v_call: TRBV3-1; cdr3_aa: ASSRTSGSVTYNEQF
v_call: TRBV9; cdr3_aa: ASSASEGLAEAKSTDTQY
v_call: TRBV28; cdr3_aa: ASSWGQGPGELF
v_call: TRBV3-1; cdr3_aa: ASSQIATGGNSPLH
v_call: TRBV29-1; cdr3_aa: SVEGGRLEQF
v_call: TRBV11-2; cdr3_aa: ASSLVSSEAF
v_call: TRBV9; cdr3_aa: ASSGDIGELF
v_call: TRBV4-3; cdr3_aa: ASSQDQRDTGELF
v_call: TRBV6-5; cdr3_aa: ASRTSGRGYEQY
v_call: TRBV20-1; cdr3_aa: SASDPKAGNTIY
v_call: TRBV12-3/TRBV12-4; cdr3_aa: ASSLRERGPEQY
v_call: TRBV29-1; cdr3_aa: SVLRPGSAF
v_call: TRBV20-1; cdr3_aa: SARDSGVTEAF
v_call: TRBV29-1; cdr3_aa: SATEDPNTEAF
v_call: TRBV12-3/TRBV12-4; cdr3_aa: ASSFRGSADTQY
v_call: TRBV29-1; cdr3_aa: SVEARDEQF
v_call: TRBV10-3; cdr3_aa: AISESGGPYEKLF
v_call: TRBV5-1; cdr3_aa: ASSLAADTGELF
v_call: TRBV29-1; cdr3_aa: SAEGQYNEQF
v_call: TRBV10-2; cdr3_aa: ASSSILADKETQY
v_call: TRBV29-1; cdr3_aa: SVDERGLGNEQF
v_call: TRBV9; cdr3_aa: ASSVTGTNSPLH
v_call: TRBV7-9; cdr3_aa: ASSQQPDFQF
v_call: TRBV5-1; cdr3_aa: ASSFTGTITDTQY
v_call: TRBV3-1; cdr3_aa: ASSQGDRGSEKLF